These 26 T cell receptor beta chains came from one sample sequenced in a study of T cell repertoires in cytomegalovirus infection. Via MiXCR, TCRdb re-called the reads, giving one row per CDR3 protein. The table records tens of thousands of distinct CDR3 sequences, roughly a quarter of them present only once. Their target antigens are unknown. This specimen was CD8+ T cells from cultured PBMCs, taken from culture after CMV antigen stimulation. These receptor sequences come from a human donor in good health (CMV status not recorded). Some clones in this sample may be carry-over from other donors' samples.

The J gene is TRBJ2-2, the V gene TRBV30; tentative D call: TRBD1 (5 bases). This CDR3 spans 17 amino acids. V lost 0 bases and J lost 6, with 20 bases in between. CDR1 is GTSNPN, CDR2 SVGIG, per germline (reference sequence). The CDR3 nucleotides read TGTGCCTGGAGTGTACAACTGGGGCCTCTGACTCCCGGGGAGCTGTTTTTT. Protein sequence: CAWSVQLGPLTPGELFF.

The genes are TRBV9 and TRBJ1-2, with no clear D. V was clipped by 2 bases and J by 6 bases, with 8 bases between them. CDR3 length: 12 residues. The germline gives CDR1 SGDLS, CDR2 YYNGEE. In DNA, the CDR3 is TGTGCCAGCAGCGTGTCGAAGGATGGCTACACCTTC. Its translation: CASSVSKDGYTF.

CDR3 sequence (DNA): TGCAGCACCCCTAACAGGGGTCAGGAGGCGAACACTGAAGCTTTCTTT. As protein: CSTPNRGQEANTEAFF. This chain joins TRBV29-1 and TRBJ1-1; TRBD1 agrees at 7 bases. This CDR3 is built from 16 residues. V shed 8 bases, J shed 1 base, and the junction held 16 bases outside the gene matches. Germline V gene lookup returns CDR1 SQVTM and CDR2 ANQGSEA.

The rearrangement joins TRBV7-9 to TRBJ1-1, with a weak D call TRBD1 (6 bases). Germline-derived CDR1 and CDR2 are SEHNR and FQNEAQ (reference sequence). With 4 bases removed from V and 3 bases from J, the gap between germline ends came to 12 bases. The CDR3 has 14 residues. The CDR3, as DNA: TGTGCCAGCAGCTGGCGGAGGGGGGACACTGAAGCTTTCTTT. Its protein product is CASSWRRGDTEAFF.

The chain's CDR3 is CATSDFASDSGANVLTF. DNA for the CDR3: TGTGCCACCAGTGATTTTGCTAGCGACTCTGGGGCCAACGTCCTGACTTTC. The chain links TRBV24-1 to TRBJ2-6, with TRBD2 as a possible D gene (6 bases). V gave up 1 base and J gave up 0 bases, with 9 bases separating them. The germline V gene encodes CDR1 KGHDR and CDR2 SFDVKD. CDR3 size: 17 residues.

The J gene is TRBJ2-7, the V gene TRBV9, with a possible D match to TRBD2 (5 bases). The CDR3 loop spans 15 amino acids. With 4 bases removed from V and 5 bases from J, the gap between germline ends came to 19 bases. Germline V gene sequence: CDR1 SGDLS, CDR2 YYNGEE. CDR3 sequence (DNA): TGTGCCAGCAGCCCCGCCCGGGGTGGGTTGCACGAGCAGTACTTC. The encoded protein is CASSPARGGLHEQYF.

This clonotype was counted a few times. The J gene is TRBJ2-2, the V gene TRBV11-3; D gene ambiguous. Germline-derived CDR1 and CDR2 are SGHNT and YENEEA. The CDR3 totals 16 residues. Deletions cut 5 bases from V and 0 bases from J, with 13 bases between. CDR3: CASSRKLLANTGELFF. In nucleotides, the CDR3 is TGTGCCAGCAGCCGCAAATTACTCGCGAACACCGGGGAGCTGTTTTTT. The whole variable domain, filled in from reference TRBV11-3 and TRBJ2-2, reads EAGVVQSPRYKIIEKKQPVAFWCNPISGHNTLYWYLQNLGQGPELLIRYENEEAVDDSQLPKDRFSAERLKGVDSTLKIQPAELGDSAVYLCASSRKLLANTGELFFGEGSRLTVL.

This clonotype has only a few counts. This sequence joins TRBV7-9 and TRBJ1-4; 7 positions match TRBD1. J was trimmed by 7 bases and V by 5 bases; bases with no gene match: 7. The CDR3 covers 14 residues. Per germline, CDR1 SEHNR and CDR2 FQNEAQ (reference sequence). The CDR3 DNA reads as TGTGCCAGCAGCCCGACAGGGATGGGTGAAAAACTGTTTTTT. It codes for CASSPTGMGEKLFF.

This clonotype occurred many times. The rearrangement links TRBV6-6 to TRBJ2-1; 8 nucleotides align to TRBD2. The CDR3 is made up of 16 amino acids. J was trimmed by 7 bases and V by 0 bases; bases with no gene match: 8. Germline CDR1 and CDR2: MNHNY and SVGAGI (reference sequence). The CDR3 nucleotides are TGTGCCAGCAGTTACTCGGTACGGGAGGGCGTAAATGAGCAGTTCTTC. This encodes CASSYSVREGVNEQFF.

In this sample, this clonotype turned up many times. The chain carries TRBV11-2 and TRBJ2-2, with a tentative D call TRBD2 (6 bases). V was shortened by 3 bases and J by 6 bases, with 17 bases between the two germline ends. This CDR3 comprises 16 residues. Germline V gene lookup returns CDR1 SGHAT and CDR2 FQNNGV. In DNA, the CDR3 is TGTGCCAGCAGCTTGGGACCGGGACTCCCCGCCGGGGAGCTGTTTTTT. It is translated as CASSLGPGLPAGELFF.

The chain combines TRBV6-2 or TRBV6-3 with TRBJ2-7; TRBD1 matches 8 bases. Trimming at V came to 4 bases and at J to 4 bases, leaving 6 bases not matched to a gene. Germline V lookup: CDR1 MNHEY, CDR2 SVGEGT. The CDR3 is 14 amino acids. Here the CDR3 DNA reads TGTGCCAGCAGTTCCTCGACAGGGGATTACGAGCAGTACTTC. Residues: CASSSSTGDYEQYF.

The chain carries TRBV20-1 and TRBJ2-1; possibly TRBD1 for D (5 bases). The germline CDR1 and CDR2 sequences are DFQATT and SNEGSKA (reference sequence). The germline V and J ends were trimmed by 0 bases and 9 bases, with 21 bases remaining between them. The CDR3 is 16 amino acids. Here the CDR3 DNA reads TGCAGTGCTAGAGACCAGGGCTGCCTCGTTGCTTGTGAGCAGTTCTTC. Translating it yields CSARDQGCLVACEQFF.

The gene calls are TRBV6-8 and TRBJ2-7; 10 bases align to TRBD2. There are 15 residues in the CDR3. Trimming removed 6 bases from V and 2 bases from J; junction bases left unmatched: 7. The germline CDR1 and CDR2 sequences are MNHGY and SAAAGT. The chain's CDR3 is CASSARLAGPYEQYF. The CDR3 DNA reads as TGTGCCAGCAGCGCCCGACTAGCGGGCCCCTACGAGCAGTACTTC.

This clonotype showed up many times. The gene calls are TRBV7-8 and TRBJ1-5; D uncertain. CDR3 size: 15 residues. V shed 0 bases and J shed 6 bases, with 12 bases lying between them. Germline CDR1 and CDR2: SGHVS and FQNEAQ. CDR3 nucleotide sequence: TGTGCCAGCAGCTTAGCCGGGGAGTGGCGTCAGCCCCAGCATTTT. Translated, it gives CASSLAGEWRQPQHF.

A few counts support this clonotype. The CDR3: CASSPTSGRDPRSHEQFF. Written as DNA, the CDR3 is TGTGCCAGCAGCCCGACTAGCGGGAGAGACCCCAGATCCCATGAGCAGTTCTTC. The chain uses TRBV5-4 and TRBJ2-1; TRBD2 matches 12 bases. CDR3 length: 18 residues. V trimming: 4 bases; J trimming: 8 bases; junction bases outside the gene matches: 16. The germline gives CDR1 SGHNT, CDR2 YYREEE (reference sequence). The full variable domain, with the rest looked up from reference TRBV5-4 and TRBJ2-1, is ETGVTQSPTHLIKTRGQQVTLRCSSQSGHNTVSWYQQALGQGPQFIFQYYREEENGRGNFPPRFSGLQFPNYSSELNVNALELDDSALYLCASSPTSGRDPRSHEQFFGPGTRLTVL.

The chain employs TRBV7-9 and TRBJ2-7; D is uncertain. Germline assignment: CDR1 SEHNR and CDR2 FQNEAQ (reference sequence). The CDR3 totals 13 residues. V dropped 4 bases and J dropped 3 bases, with 10 bases sitting between them. The CDR3 loop reads CASSSPKDYEQYF. In nucleotides, the CDR3 is TGTGCCAGCAGCTCCCCGAAGGACTACGAGCAGTACTTC.

This clonotype occurred a few times. V usage is TRBV20-1 and J usage is TRBJ1-2; 9 bases align to TRBD1. Trimming at V came to 0 bases and at J to 8 bases, leaving 7 bases not matched to a gene. This CDR3 is 14 amino acids long. CDR1 is DFQATT, CDR2 SNEGSKA, per germline (reference sequence). This chain's CDR3 is CSAREGTGRGGYTF. In DNA form, the CDR3 reads TGCAGTGCTAGAGAAGGGACAGGGAGGGGAGGCTACACCTTC.

A note on this clonotype: One end of the junction is discordant with germline, which a read error may explain. The chain has TRBV6-2 or TRBV6-3 and TRBJ2-7; TRBD1 agrees at 7 bases. The CDR3 sequence is 13 residues long. The germline V gene has CDR1 MNHEY and CDR2 SVGEGT. CDR3 sequence reads: CVSSYGQDYEQYF. The CDR3 nucleotides read TGTGTCAGCAGTTATGGACAGGACTACGAGCAGTACTTC.

This chain joins TRBV14 and TRBJ2-3; TRBD2 might be the D (5 bases). V lost 0 bases and J 8 bases, leaving 15 bases between the germline ends. Germline V gene lookup returns CDR1 SGHDN and CDR2 FVKESK. The CDR3 totals 15 residues. The CDR3: CASSQDGRAGVTQYF. CDR3 nucleotides: TGTGCCAGCAGCCAAGATGGGCGGGCCGGGGTTACGCAGTATTTT.

The chain is built from TRBV4-3 and TRBJ2-3; D gene unclear. Germline V gene sequence: CDR1 LGHNA, CDR2 YSLEER. V was shortened by 0 bases and J by 1 base, with 14 bases between the two germline ends. CDR3 size: 17 residues. The CDR3 spells CASSQDTSGRGTDTQYF. CDR3 coding DNA: TGCGCCAGCAGCCAAGATACGTCAGGCCGAGGCACAGATACGCAGTATTTT.

The chain couples TRBV13 to TRBJ2-7; weak D call: TRBD2 (6 bases). CDR3 size: 14 residues. Germline V gene sequence: CDR1 PRHDT, CDR2 FYEKMQ (reference sequence). With 6 bases removed from V and 1 base from J, the gap between germline ends came to 13 bases. The CDR3 DNA is TGTGCCAGCAGGAAGAGGGGAGGTTCCTACGAGCAGTACTTC. It encodes CASRKRGGSYEQYF. Full variable domain (outside the CDR3, taken from reference TRBV13 and TRBJ2-7): AAGVIQSPRHLIKEKRETATLKCYPIPRHDTVYWYQQGPGQDPQFLISFYEKMQSDKGSIPDRFSAQQFSDYHSELNMSSLELGDSALYFCASRKRGGSYEQYFGPGTRLTVT.

In its sample, this clonotype was seen many times. V gene TRBV6-1 combines with J gene TRBJ1-2, with D perhaps matching TRBD1 (5 bases). Trimming removed 10 bases from V and 3 bases from J, with 12 bases in between. The germline CDR1 and CDR2 sequences are MNHNS and SASEGT. This CDR3 is built from 12 residues. CDR3: CATELGDYGYTF. The CDR3 DNA reads TGTGCCACCGAACTAGGGGACTATGGCTACACCTTC.

This clonotype was seen many times. The gene calls are TRBV29-1 and TRBJ2-7; D gene ambiguous. The CDR3 is made up of 12 amino acids. Between the trimmed V and J ends, which lost 0 bases and 5 bases, there was a span of 8 bases. The germline V gene encodes CDR1 SQVTM and CDR2 ANQGSEA. The CDR3 region is CSVEDRADEQYF. The CDR3 region has the DNA TGCAGCGTTGAAGATCGGGCGGACGAGCAGTACTTC.

V usage is TRBV30 and J usage is TRBJ1-1; unclear D gene. The V gene lost 0 bases and the J gene lost 0 bases, with 17 bases spanning the gap. Germline V gene data show CDR1 as GTSNPN and CDR2 as SVGIG (reference sequence). The CDR3 covers 17 residues. The DNA of the CDR3 is TGTGCCTGGAGTGTAAATAGGGTGGCAGCCATGAACACTGAAGCTTTCTTT. Translated, it gives CAWSVNRVAAMNTEAFF.

This clonotype was found a few times. V gene TRBV20-1 combines with J gene TRBJ2-7, with D perhaps matching TRBD1 or TRBD2 (5 bases each). Germline assignment: CDR1 DFQATT and CDR2 SNEGSKA (reference sequence). The CDR3 loop spans 14 amino acids. Trimming took 1 base from V and 4 from J, leaving 14 bases between them. CDR3 in amino acids: CSARVLRDGYEQYF. The CDR3 bases are TGCAGTGCTAGAGTACTCCGGGACGGATACGAGCAGTACTTC.

This clonotype was picked up a small number of times. The chain is built from TRBV5-6 and TRBJ2-3; D might be TRBD1 or TRBD2, each matching 5 bases. The V end was cut by 0 bases, the J end by 5 bases, with 13 bases between. This CDR3 has 15 residues. Germline lookup yields CDR1 SGHDT and CDR2 YYEEEE. Written as DNA, the CDR3 is TGTGCCAGCAGCTTGGCGGGGCGGAGAGGAGATACGCAGTATTTT. Protein product: CASSLAGRRGDTQYF.